One sample yielded the 20 T cell receptor beta chains listed below, sequenced in a study of shared clonotypes between healthy human individuals. The assay was immunoSEQ multiplex PCR, and TCRdb's table has in-frame clones only and misses some. The sample contains 950,000 to 1,100,000 clones, around three quarters of which appear only once. The sequencing input was memory CD4+ T cells from PBMCs. The sample's subset: CD45RA-negative fraction. The receptor set was obtained from a man younger than 30 in good health. Some clones in this sample may be carry-over from other donors' samples.

The chain couples TRBV5-6 to TRBJ1-2; D might be TRBD1 (5 bases). The CDR3 extends over 15 amino acids. With 4 bases removed from V and 8 bases from J, the gap between germline ends came to 21 bases. The germline V gene encodes CDR1 SGHDT and CDR2 YYEEEE. The CDR3 loop reads CASSIDSRQFFGYTF. The CDR3 nucleotides read TGTGCCAGCAGCATCGACAGCCGTCAGTTTTTCGGCTACACCTTC.

This clone turned up a few times. The chain uses TRBV28 and TRBJ1-2; 9 bases map to TRBD1. Germline lookup yields CDR1 MDHEN and CDR2 SYDVKM. The junction had 8 bases not matched to a gene; V was cut back by 5 bases and J by 7 bases. This CDR3 has 14 residues. This chain's CDR3 is CASSTGQGRRGYTF. CDR3 DNA sequence: TGTGCCAGCAGTACCGGACAGGGGCGGCGTGGCTACACCTTC.

The chain has TRBV19 and TRBJ2-4; 12 positions agree with TRBD1. The CDR3 loop spans 19 amino acids. Trimming removed 5 bases from V and 1 base from J; junction bases left unmatched: 12. Germline V gives CDR1 LNHDA, CDR2 SQIVND (reference sequence). The CDR3 DNA reads TGTGCCAGTAGTCTACGACCGGGACAGGGGGCGTCGGCCAAAAACATTCAGTACTTC. Translating gives CASSLRPGQGASAKNIQYF.

The chain links TRBV5-4 to TRBJ2-2, with D unresolved. The germline gives CDR1 SGHNT, CDR2 YYREEE (reference sequence). CDR3 length: 14 amino acids. V lost 0 bases and J 2 bases, leaving 5 bases between the germline ends. CDR3 DNA sequence: TGTGCCAGCAGCTTGGAATCCAACACCGGGGAGCTGTTTTTT. It yields the protein CASSLESNTGELFF.

The chain joins TRBV5-1 to TRBJ1-2, with 7 bases identical to TRBD1. Per the germline V gene, CDR1 is SGHRS and CDR2 is YFSETQ. V gave up 4 bases and J gave up 7 bases; unmatched junction bases: 7. The CDR3 covers 13 residues. Here the CDR3 reads CASSEEGAVGYTF. Here the CDR3 DNA reads TGCGCCAGCAGCGAAGAGGGGGCTGTTGGCTACACCTTC.

On this clone itself: A read error is possible here, since a much larger clone lies one base away. Distinct nucleotide sequences in the sample also encode this CDR3. This chain connects TRBV25-1 to TRBJ1-2, with a weak D call TRBD1 (6 bases). The CDR3 sequence is 12 residues long. The germline V gene encodes CDR1 MGHDK and CDR2 SYGVNS. The V end was cut by 4 bases, the J end by 3 bases, with 6 bases between. The CDR3: CASSAGDYGYTF. In DNA, the CDR3 is TGTGCCAGCAGTGCAGGGGACTATGGCTACACCTTC.

This clone was seen a few times. Other nucleotide sequences in the sample specify the same CDR3. CDR3 DNA sequence: TGTGCCAGCTCACCACCGGGGGCAGAGACCCAGTACTTC. Amino acid sequence: CASSPPGAETQYF. This chain uses TRBV18 with TRBJ2-5; D is perhaps TRBD1 (6 bases). In germline, CDR1 is KGHSH, CDR2 LQKENI. Trimming cost V 0 bases and J 4 bases, with 6 bases left between them. This CDR3 comprises 13 residues.

The chain employs TRBV5-4 and TRBJ2-7; no firm D call. The V gene's germline CDR1 is SGHNT and CDR2 YYREEE (reference sequence). The CDR3 extends over 13 amino acids. V was trimmed by 1 base and J by 2 bases, leaving 7 bases between them. CDR3 bases: TGTGCCAGCAGCTTGTCCCCAACCTACGAGCAGTACTTC. Translating gives CASSLSPTYEQYF.

This chain connects TRBV7-2 to TRBJ1-1; perhaps TRBD1 as D (5 bases). The V end was cut by 0 bases, the J end by 0 bases, with 11 bases between. Looked up from germline, CDR1 is SGHTA and CDR2 is FQGNSA. The length of the CDR3 is 16 residues. The CDR3 spells CASSLAGPGMNTEAFF. The CDR3, as DNA: TGTGCCAGCAGCTTAGCGGGGCCGGGTATGAACACTGAAGCTTTCTTT. The whole variable domain, remainder taken from reference TRBV7-2 and TRBJ1-1, is GAGVSQSPSNKVTEKGKDVELRCDPISGHTALYWYRQSLGQGLEFLIYFQGNSAPDKSGLPSDRFSAERTGGSVSTLTIQRTQQEDSAVYLCASSLAGPGMNTEAFFGQGTRLTVV.

This clone was observed a single time. The V and J genes are TRBV4-2 and TRBJ2-5, with TRBD2 as a possible D gene (6 bases). Trimming took off 1 base at V and 2 bases at J, with 14 bases between the two ends. This CDR3 has 16 amino acids. The V gene's germline CDR1 is LGHNA and CDR2 YNFKEQ. DNA for the CDR3: TGTGCCAGCAGCCAAGGTACAGCGGGCCGACAAGAGACCCAGTACTTC. Amino acid sequence: CASSQGTAGRQETQYF.

The CDR3 region is CASGYGSSNYGYTF. The CDR3 region has the DNA TGCGCCAGCGGTTACGGCAGTTCTAACTATGGCTACACCTTC. The chain employs TRBV5-1 and TRBJ1-2; D unclear. With 7 bases removed from V and 0 bases from J, the gap between germline ends came to 13 bases. The CDR3 extends over 14 amino acids. Germline V CDR1 and CDR2: SGHRS, YFSETQ.

Only one count was recorded for this clone. The gene calls are TRBV4-2 and TRBJ1-4; perhaps TRBD1 as D (5 bases). V lost 1 base and J lost 1, with 10 bases in between. CDR1 is LGHNA and CDR2 is YNFKEQ in the germline V gene. The CDR3 loop spans 16 amino acids. The CDR3 reads CASSQGAGVTNEKLFF. The CDR3 coding sequence is TGTGCCAGCAGCCAAGGGGCGGGGGTAACTAATGAAAAACTGTTTTTT.

The gene calls are TRBV6-6 and TRBJ2-3; 9 bases map to TRBD1. With V trimmed by 4 bases and J by 6 bases, 11 bases remained unmatched. From germline, CDR1 is MNHNY and CDR2 SVGAGI (reference sequence). The CDR3 loop spans 16 amino acids. DNA of the CDR3: TGTGCCAGCAGTTCACAGGGGGCAGCGAACGGGGATACGCAGTATTTT. This translates into CASSSQGAANGDTQYF.

The gene calls are TRBV11-2 and TRBJ2-3, with 8 bases that match TRBD1. CDR3 length: 15 amino acids. The germline gives CDR1 SGHAT, CDR2 FQNNGV. V lost 5 bases and J lost 0; bases outside the gene matches: 4. CDR3 nucleotide sequence: TGTGCCAGCAGCCCTGGACAGGGCAGCACAGATACGCAGTATTTT. Amino acids: CASSPGQGSTDTQYF.

This clone occurred a few times. The chain recombines TRBV5-8 with TRBJ2-1; 9 bases align to TRBD1. This CDR3 spans 15 amino acids. The junction had 7 bases not matched to a gene; V was cut back by 1 base and J by 8 bases. Per the germline V gene, CDR1 is SGHTS and CDR2 is YDEGEE. The CDR3 sequence: CASSLLGQGKDEQFF. CDR3 nucleotide sequence: TGTGCCAGCAGCTTGTTGGGACAGGGAAAAGATGAGCAGTTCTTC.

This clone has only a few counts. This chain connects TRBV5-6 to TRBJ2-3, with D uncertain. This CDR3 region has 17 residues. Trimming cost V 0 bases and J 2 bases, with 16 bases left between them. Per germline, CDR1 SGHDT and CDR2 YYEEEE. The CDR3: CASSLVGVGRITDTQYF. CDR3 sequence (DNA): TGTGCCAGCAGCTTGGTAGGTGTGGGCAGGATCACAGATACGCAGTATTTT. The full variable domain, rest sourced from reference TRBV5-6 and TRBJ2-3, is DAGVTQSPTHLIKTRGQQVTLRCSPKSGHDTVSWYQQALGQGPQFIFQYYEEEERQRGNFPDRFSGHQFPNYSSELNVNALLLGDSALYLCASSLVGVGRITDTQYFGPGTRLTVL.

V usage is TRBV7-2 and J usage is TRBJ2-3; D is uncertain. CDR3 length: 17 residues. From germline, CDR1 is SGHTA and CDR2 FQGNSA. Between the trimmed V and J ends, which lost 5 bases and 0 bases, there was a span of 18 bases. In nucleotides, the CDR3 is TGTGCCAGCAGCCCCCCGTTAGCCTCTCCTAGCACAGATACGCAGTATTTT. This codes for CASSPPLASPSTDTQYF.

The V and J genes are TRBV10-1 and TRBJ1-1; D uncertain. Germline CDR1 and CDR2: WNHNN and SYGVQD (reference sequence). The CDR3 loop spans 13 amino acids. V lost 6 bases and J lost 4, with 12 bases in between. Here the CDR3 reads CASSPSLPTEAFF. CDR3 DNA: TGCGCCAGCAGCCCGTCCTTACCCACTGAAGCTTTCTTT.

The gene calls are TRBV9 and TRBJ2-1; 8 nucleotides align to TRBD2. The CDR3 loop spans 16 amino acids. V was clipped by 4 bases and J by 8 bases; unmatched bases: 14. The germline gives CDR1 SGDLS, CDR2 YYNGEE. CDR3 bases: TGTGCCAGCAGCCCGATACGGGAGGGCCGTGGGTATGAGCAGTTCTTC. Translated, it gives CASSPIREGRGYEQFF.

V and J are TRBV20-1 and TRBJ1-1; D uncertain. CDR1 is DFQATT and CDR2 is SNEGSKA in the germline V gene (reference sequence). Trimming pared 3 bases from V and 8 bases from J, leaving 10 bases between. The CDR3 is 11 amino acids. The CDR3 sequence: CSASRRGEAFF. As DNA, the CDR3 is TGCAGTGCTAGCCGCCGAGGAGAAGCTTTCTTT.